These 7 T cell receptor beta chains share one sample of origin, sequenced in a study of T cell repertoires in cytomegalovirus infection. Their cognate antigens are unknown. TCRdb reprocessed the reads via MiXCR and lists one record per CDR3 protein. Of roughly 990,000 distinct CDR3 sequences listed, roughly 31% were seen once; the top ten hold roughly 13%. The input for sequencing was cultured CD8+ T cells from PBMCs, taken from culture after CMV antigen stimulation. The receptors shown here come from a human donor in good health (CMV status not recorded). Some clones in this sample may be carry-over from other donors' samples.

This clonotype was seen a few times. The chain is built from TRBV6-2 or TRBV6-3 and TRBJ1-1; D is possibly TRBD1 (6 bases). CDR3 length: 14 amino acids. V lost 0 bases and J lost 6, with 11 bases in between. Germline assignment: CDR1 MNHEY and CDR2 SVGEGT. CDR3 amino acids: CASSYSGRGAEAFF. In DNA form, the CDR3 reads TGTGCCAGCAGTTACTCGGGCAGGGGCGCTGAAGCTTTCTTT.

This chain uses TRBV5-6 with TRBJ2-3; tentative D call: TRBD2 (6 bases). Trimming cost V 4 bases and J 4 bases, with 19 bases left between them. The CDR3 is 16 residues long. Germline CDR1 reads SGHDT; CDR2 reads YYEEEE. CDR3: CASSPAGTEGSDTQYF. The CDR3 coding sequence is TGTGCCAGCAGCCCTGCCGGGACTGAGGGCTCAGATACGCAGTATTTT.

CDR3 sequence: CASNPHQGKEETQYF. CDR3 nucleotides: TGTGCCAGCAACCCTCACCAAGGGAAGGAAGAGACCCAGTACTTC. The chain carries TRBV28 and TRBJ2-5; D is undetermined. This CDR3 is 15 amino acids long. CDR1 and CDR2 (germline): MDHEN, SYDVKM. Trimming cost V 7 bases and J 3 bases, with 18 bases left between them.

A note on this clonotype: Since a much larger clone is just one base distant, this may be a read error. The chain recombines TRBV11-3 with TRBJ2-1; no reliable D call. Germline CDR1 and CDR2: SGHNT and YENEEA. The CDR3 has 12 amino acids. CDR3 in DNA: TGTGCCAGCAACTTAAATTCGTATGAGCAGTTCTTC. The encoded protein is CASNLNSYEQFF.

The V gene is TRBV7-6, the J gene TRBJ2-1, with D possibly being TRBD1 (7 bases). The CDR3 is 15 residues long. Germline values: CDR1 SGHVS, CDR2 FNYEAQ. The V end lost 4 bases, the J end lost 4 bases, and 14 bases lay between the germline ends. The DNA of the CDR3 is TGTGCCAGCAGCTCCGGGGACAGCGGGTACAATGAGCAGTTCTTC. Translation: CASSSGDSGYNEQFF.

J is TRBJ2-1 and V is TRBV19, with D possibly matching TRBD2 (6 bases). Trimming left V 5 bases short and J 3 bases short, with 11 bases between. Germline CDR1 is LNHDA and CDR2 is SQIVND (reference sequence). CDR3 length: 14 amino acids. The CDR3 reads CASSPAGFYNEQFF. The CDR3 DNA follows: TGTGCCAGTAGTCCCGCGGGGTTCTACAATGAGCAGTTCTTC.

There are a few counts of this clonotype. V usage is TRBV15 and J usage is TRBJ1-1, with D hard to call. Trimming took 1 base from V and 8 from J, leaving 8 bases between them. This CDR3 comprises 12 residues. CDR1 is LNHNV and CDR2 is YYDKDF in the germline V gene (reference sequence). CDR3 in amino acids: CATSRAGAEAFF. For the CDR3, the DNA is TGTGCCACCAGCAGAGCAGGAGCCGAAGCTTTCTTT.